This T cell receptor beta chain was observed in a study of T cells in Graves' hyperthyroidism and ophthalmopathy. General study points: Most clonotypes expanded in the thyroid (above 0.001) were also present in blood.

The CDR3 covers 17 residues. Trimming cost V 0 bases and J 4 bases; bases outside gene matches: 6. This clonotype was counted at least ten times. Antigen specificity is unknown. RNA transcripts yielded amplified TCR beta CDR3 regions. The primer set for the first-round RT-PCR of the TCR CDR3 was HTBI. TCRdb re-called the multiplex PCR reads through MiXCR, storing one row per CDR3 protein. The sample comprises 490,000 or so distinct CDR3 sequences, less than 25% of which are singletons, and roughly 49% rests with the top ten. Diagnoses were established using clinical symptoms, serum thyroxine and TRAb, thyroid ultrasound and orbital computed tomography.

V and J are TRBV12-3 or TRBV12-4 and TRBJ2-2, with 9 nucleotides matching TRBD2. Sequencing input: blood. The clonotype was recovered from a woman between 70 and 85 years old with Graves' ophthalmopathy. The CDR3 nucleotides are TGTGCCAGCAGTTTAGCCCTAGCGGGAACTAGCACCGGGGAGCTGTTTTTT. Protein product: CASSLALAGTSTGELFF.